This is a list of T cell receptor beta chains from one sample in a study of naive and memory T cell subsets. TCRdb redid the calling of the UMI-ligation and nested PCR reads with MiXCR, one entry per CDR3 protein. The top ten hold around 83% of the sample, which has thousands of distinct CDR3 sequences, around 6.9% seen once. Sequenced material: CD4+ TEMRA cells from blood. These receptors all come from a human donor in good health. The CDR3 runs from the conserved cysteine through the conserved F or W. D genes are given only for firm matches. Size tells how often a clone was seen (once, few, many) or the class of an expanded clone, and some rows leave it out.

d_gene	abundance	j_gene	v_gene	len	CDR3nt	CDR3aa
-	many	TRBJ1-2	TRBV5-8	13	TGTGCCAGCAGCCATGACAGGAACTATGGCTACACCTTC	CASSHDRNYGYTF
-	few	TRBJ1-5	TRBV7-9	13	TGTGCCAGCAGCTTAGACTTGGAACAGCCCCAGCATTTT	CASSLDLEQPQHF
TRBD2	many	TRBJ2-3	TRBV20-1	14	TGCAGTGCCCGGGAGGGCCTCGGCACAGATACGCAGTATTTT	CSAREGLGTDTQYF
-	-	TRBJ2-1	TRBV7-2	13	TGTGCCAGCAGCCGGCGACCGGCAGGTGAGCAGTTCTTC	CASSRRPAGEQFF
-	many	TRBJ2-6	TRBV5-4	15	TGTGCCAGCAGCCCAGAGGGGTATGGGGCCAACGTCCTGACTTTC	CASSPEGYGANVLTF
-	many	TRBJ2-7	TRBV19	14	TGTGCCAGTAGTAATCCGAGGGGGGCCTACGAGCAGTACTTC	CASSNPRGAYEQYF
-	many	TRBJ1-4	TRBV20-1	15	TGCAGCGCACGGCGCAGTCGACAAACTAATGAAAAACTGTTTTTT	CSARRSRQTNEKLFF
-	many	TRBJ2-3	TRBV19	13	TGTGCCAGTAGTAGACGACGTGAAGATACGCAGTATTTT	CASSRRREDTQYF
-	-	TRBJ2-5	TRBV7-2	14	TGTGCCAGCAGCTTCCAAGGGGAGGCAGAGACCCAGTACTTC	CASSFQGEAETQYF
-	many	TRBJ1-2	TRBV12-3/TRBV12-4	15	TGTGCCAGCAGTCCACCGGAAGACTATCGGTATGGCTACACCTTC	CASSPPEDYRYGYTF
TRBD1	few	TRBJ1-1	TRBV20-1	12	TGCAGTGCGCGAGACGGGACAGACAAAGCTTTCTTT	CSARDGTDKAFF
TRBD1	-	TRBJ2-3	TRBV30	14	TGTGCCCTCCAGACAGGGATCATCTCAGATACGCAGTATTTT	CALQTGIISDTQYF
-	-	TRBJ1-6	TRBV20-1	17	TGCAGTGCTAGAGAAACGAACAGGGACCGGTACAATTCACCCCTCCACTTT	CSARETNRDRYNSPLHF
TRBD1	many	TRBJ1-6	TRBV2	13	TGTGCCAGCAAGGGACAGGGGAATTCACCCCTCCACTTT	CASKGQGNSPLHF
-	few	TRBJ2-3	TRBV20-1	12	TGCAGTGCTAGGAGAGACTGGGATACGCAGTATTTT	CSARRDWDTQYF
TRBD1	few	TRBJ2-4	TRBV19	14	TGTGCCAGCGGACAGGGACAAGCCAAAAACATTCAGTACTTC	CASGQGQAKNIQYF
TRBD2	medium-sized	TRBJ2-3	TRBV11-2	17	TGTGCCAGCAGCTTAGATAGCCTAGCGGAGGTCACAGATACGCAGTATTTT	CASSLDSLAEVTDTQYF
-	few	TRBJ2-6	TRBV4-1	16	TGCGCCAGCAGCCAAGACTGGGGCATATGGGCCAACGTCCTGACTTTC	CASSQDWGIWANVLTF
-	many	TRBJ2-3	TRBV5-8	14	TGTGCCAGCAGCACCGGGTACTACACAGATACGCAGTATTTT	CASSTGYYTDTQYF
TRBD2	-	TRBJ2-2	TRBV11-3	16	TGTGCCAGCAGCTATGGACTAGCGGTAAACACCGGGGAGCTGTTTTTT	CASSYGLAVNTGELFF
-	-	TRBJ1-2	TRBV2	14	TGTGCCAGCAGTGAACGGGCCCTCCGGGCCGGCTACACCTTC	CASSERALRAGYTF
TRBD2	many	TRBJ2-7	TRBV20-1	14	TGCAGTGCTAGTTCTAGCGGGCCGTCCTACGAGCAGTACTTC	CSASSSGPSYEQYF
-	many	TRBJ2-1	TRBV18	14	TGTGCCAGCTCACCACTGGGGGCCCAAGGCGAGCAGTTCTTC	CASSPLGAQGEQFF
TRBD1	many	TRBJ2-7	TRBV6-1	16	TGTGCCAGCAGTGAGACCCGGACAGGGATATTCTACGAGCAGTACTTC	CASSETRTGIFYEQYF
-	many	TRBJ1-2	TRBV25-1	15	TGTGCCAGCCAAACTGCAGGGGCCGGAATGTATGGCTACACCTTC	CASQTAGAGMYGYTF
-	-	TRBJ1-2	TRBV18	14	TGTGCCAGCTCACCAGGGGTATCAGACTATGGCTACACCTTC	CASSPGVSDYGYTF
TRBD2	-	TRBJ2-3	TRBV5-1	15	TGCGCCAGCAGAGACGGACTAGCGGAATCAGATACGCAGTATTTT	CASRDGLAESDTQYF
-	few	TRBJ1-3	TRBV3-1	13	TGTGCCAGCAGCCAAGCTATGGGAAACACCATATATTTT	CASSQAMGNTIYF
-	many	TRBJ1-6	TRBV30	17	TGTGCCTGGAGTGTACTAAGGACGGCGGTACCTAATTCACCCCTCCACTTT	CAWSVLRTAVPNSPLHF
-	few	TRBJ2-4	TRBV5-1	16	TGCGCCAGCAGCACCGGAGGGGCTGGGACTCAAAACATTCAGTACTTC	CASSTGGAGTQNIQYF
-	-	TRBJ1-2	TRBV12-3/TRBV12-4	13	TGTGCCAGCAGTTCGGACTGGCTTTTGGTATACACCTTC	CASSSDWLLVYTF
TRBD1	few	TRBJ1-2	TRBV6-5	15	TGTGCCAGCAGTTACTATCAGGACAGGGACTATGGCTACACCTTC	CASSYYQDRDYGYTF
TRBD1	many	TRBJ2-4	TRBV2	13	TGTGCCAGCAGCGGGACAGACAAAAACATTCAGTACTTC	CASSGTDKNIQYF
-	many	TRBJ2-7	TRBV10-2	14	TGCGCCAGCAGCCGGGACGATCCATCCCTCGAGCAGTACTTC	CASSRDDPSLEQYF
-	-	TRBJ2-2	TRBV9	13	TGTGCCAGCAGCGTCAGCCTAGCGGGGGAGCTGTTTTTT	CASSVSLAGELFF
TRBD2	many	TRBJ2-3	TRBV2	17	TGTGCCAGCAGTCCTCGACTAGCGGGAGACTTCACAGATACGCAGTATTTT	CASSPRLAGDFTDTQYF
-	many	TRBJ2-3	TRBV10-3	12	TGTGCCACGGGCCGGCTCGGAGATACGCAGTATTTT	CATGRLGDTQYF
TRBD1	many	TRBJ2-7	TRBV10-2	17	TGCGCCAGCATCTGGCCCGCCCAGGGGGCTCTCTCCTACGAGCAGTACTTC	CASIWPAQGALSYEQYF
-	-	TRBJ2-7	TRBV10-1	16	TGCGCCAGCAGTGAGCCCCCGCACCGACTCTCCTACGAGCAGTACTTC	CASSEPPHRLSYEQYF
-	-	TRBJ1-4	TRBV3-1	14	TGTGCCAGCAGCCAACAGGGTGAGGGTGAAAAACTGTTTTTT	CASSQQGEGEKLFF
TRBD2	medium-sized	TRBJ2-5	TRBV2	17	TGTGCCAGCAGACGACTAGCGGGACCTCAAAGACAAGAGACCCAGTACTTC	CASRRLAGPQRQETQYF
-	-	TRBJ1-1	TRBV20-1	15	TGCAGTGCTAGAGATTTCCAGGCCCAGGGGACTGAAGCTTTCTTT	CSARDFQAQGTEAFF
-	many	TRBJ2-3	TRBV5-4	14	TGTGCCAGCAGCTTGTGGCGGGACACAGATACGCAGTATTTT	CASSLWRDTDTQYF
-	few	TRBJ1-2	TRBV2	12	TGTGCCAGCAGTGAAGAATTGGGGGGCTACACCTTC	CASSEELGGYTF
TRBD2	many	TRBJ2-5	TRBV20-1	13	TGCAGTGCTAGAGTGGGGGGGTTTGAGACCCAGTACTTC	CSARVGGFETQYF
-	many	TRBJ2-7	TRBV3-1	13	TGTGCCAGCAGCCCCCCCGGGACCTACGAGCAGTACTTC	CASSPPGTYEQYF
TRBD2	-	TRBJ2-3	TRBV5-4	13	TGTGCCTATTTAGCGGGAGGCACAGATACGCAGTATTTT	CAYLAGGTDTQYF
TRBD1	medium-sized	TRBJ1-5	TRBV20-1	17	TGCAGTGCTAGAGAACGGGGGGCGGGGACAGGCGAAGGGCCCCAGCATTTT	CSARERGAGTGEGPQHF
TRBD1	many	TRBJ1-1	TRBV19	13	TGTGCCAGTAGCCGCAGGGGGCTCACTGAAGCTTTCTTT	CASSRRGLTEAFF
-	few	TRBJ1-1	TRBV30	11	TGTGCCTGGAGTGTATCTTACAAGGCTTTCTTT	CAWSVSYKAFF
TRBD2	many	TRBJ2-1	TRBV5-1	15	TGCGCCAGCAGCTTTAGCGGGTCAGCCTACAATGAGCAGTTCTTC	CASSFSGSAYNEQFF
-	few	TRBJ2-1	TRBV12-3/TRBV12-4	14	TGTGCCAGCAGCCTTGCGGGGCTGAACAATGAGCAGTTCTTC	CASSLAGLNNEQFF
-	many	TRBJ2-1	TRBV5-1	13	TGCGCCAGCAGCCCGCCCCAGGAGTATGAGCAGTTCTTC	CASSPPQEYEQFF